A selection of T cell receptor beta chains follows, all from one sample in a study of blood T cell repertoires in COVID-19. Repertoires were generated with immunoSEQ multiplex PCR, while TCRdb's copy carries only in-frame clones and drops some. The sample includes about 250,000 clones, roughly 84% seen only once; the top ten take 2.1%. Source material: peripheral blood. The receptors originated from a woman in her thirties or forties who had recovered from COVID-19. The CDR3 runs from the conserved cysteine through the conserved F or W. A D gene is named only where the DNA matches it firmly. Clone size is not always given. Where it is, it says once, few, many or a class for expanded clones.

D gene: TRBD2
clone size: .
J gene: TRBJ2-7
V gene: TRBV28
CDR3 protein: CASSLWGSGGASYEQYF
CDR3 DNA: TGTGCCAGCAGTTTATGGGGTAGCGGGGGGGCCTCCTACGAGCAGTACTTC

D gene: TRBD2
clone size: .
J gene: TRBJ2-3
V gene: TRBV4-1
CDR3 protein: CASSQEGAGVSGGTDTQYF
CDR3 DNA: TGCGCCAGCAGCCAAGAGGGAGCGGGGGTCTCCGGGGGGACAGATACGCAGTATTTT

D gene: .
clone size: .
J gene: TRBJ2-6
V gene: TRBV7-6
CDR3 protein: CASSPGSGANVLTF
CDR3 DNA: TGTGCCAGCAGCCCGGGCTCTGGGGCCAACGTCCTGACTTTC

D gene: .
clone size: .
J gene: TRBJ2-1
V gene: TRBV3-1/TRBV3-2
CDR3 protein: CASSRGTFSYNEQFF
CDR3 DNA: TGTGCCAGCAGCCGCGGGACTTTCTCCTACAATGAGCAGTTCTTC

D gene: TRBD1
clone size: .
J gene: TRBJ1-1
V gene: TRBV18
CDR3 protein: CASSYGQGATEAFF
CDR3 DNA: TGTGCCAGCTCCTACGGACAGGGCGCCACTGAAGCTTTCTTT

D gene: .
clone size: .
J gene: TRBJ2-2
V gene: TRBV7-3
CDR3 protein: CASSLGSYAGELFF
CDR3 DNA: TGTGCCAGCAGCTTAGGGAGTTATGCCGGGGAGCTGTTTTTT

D gene: TRBD1
clone size: .
J gene: TRBJ1-6
V gene: TRBV6-5
CDR3 protein: CASSQRGRIYSPLHF
CDR3 DNA: TGTGCCAGCAGTCAAAGGGGGCGGATTTATTCACCCCTCCACTTT

D gene: .
clone size: .
J gene: TRBJ2-4
V gene: TRBV19
CDR3 protein: CASSSRQLAKNIQYF
CDR3 DNA: TGTGCCAGTAGTTCCAGACAGCTAGCCAAAAACATTCAGTACTTC

D gene: TRBD2
clone size: .
J gene: TRBJ2-2
V gene: TRBV5-4
CDR3 protein: CASSLGLAGSTGELFF
CDR3 DNA: TGTGCCAGCAGCTTGGGACTAGCGGGGTCTACCGGGGAGCTGTTTTTT

D gene: .
clone size: .
J gene: TRBJ1-5
V gene: TRBV19
CDR3 protein: CASRAAGGVSNQPQHF
CDR3 DNA: TGTGCCAGTAGGGCCGCTGGGGGGGTCAGCAATCAGCCCCAGCATTTT

D gene: .
clone size: .
J gene: TRBJ1-6
V gene: TRBV5-1
CDR3 protein: CASSLGPISPLHF
CDR3 DNA: TGCGCCAGCAGCTTGGGTCCTATTTCACCCCTCCACTTT

D gene: .
clone size: .
J gene: TRBJ1-1
V gene: TRBV29-1
CDR3 protein: CSVRQENTEAFF
CDR3 DNA: TGCAGCGTCCGACAGGAGAACACTGAAGCTTTCTTT

D gene: TRBD1
clone size: .
J gene: TRBJ1-2
V gene: TRBV18
CDR3 protein: CASSSGPQGAIYGYTF
CDR3 DNA: TGTGCCAGCTCATCTGGCCCACAGGGGGCAATCTATGGCTACACCTTC

D gene: .
clone size: .
J gene: TRBJ2-7
V gene: TRBV6-5
CDR3 protein: CASSYQPGSSYEQYF
CDR3 DNA: TGTGCCAGCAGTTACCAACCGGGGTCCTCCTACGAGCAGTACTTC

D gene: .
clone size: once
J gene: TRBJ2-2
V gene: TRBV19
CDR3 protein: CASINVRGGTGELFF
CDR3 DNA: TGTGCCAGTATCAACGTGCGAGGGGGCACCGGGGAGCTGTTTTTT

D gene: TRBD1
clone size: .
J gene: TRBJ2-2
V gene: TRBV19
CDR3 protein: CASTPRQGASTGELFF
CDR3 DNA: TGTGCCAGTACCCCAAGACAGGGGGCGAGTACCGGGGAGCTGTTTTTT

D gene: TRBD2
clone size: .
J gene: TRBJ2-4
V gene: TRBV7-2
CDR3 protein: CASAPTSENIQYF
CDR3 DNA: TGTGCCAGCGCGCCAACTAGCGAAAACATTCAGTACTTC

D gene: .
clone size: .
J gene: TRBJ1-5
V gene: TRBV6-6
CDR3 protein: CASGGGRNQPQHF
CDR3 DNA: TGTGCCAGCGGGGGGGGCCGCAATCAGCCCCAGCATTTT

D gene: TRBD1
clone size: once
J gene: TRBJ2-7
V gene: TRBV11-3
CDR3 protein: CASTVDRGSEQYF
CDR3 DNA: TGTGCCAGCACGGTGGACAGGGGTAGTGAGCAGTACTTC

D gene: TRBD2
clone size: once
J gene: TRBJ2-5
V gene: TRBV6-6
CDR3 protein: CASSYPLAGGPETQYF
CDR3 DNA: TGTGCCAGCAGTTACCCCCTAGCGGGGGGGCCAGAGACCCAGTACTTC

D gene: .
clone size: .
J gene: TRBJ1-4
V gene: TRBV6-5
CDR3 protein: CASSRRATTNEKLFF
CDR3 DNA: TGTGCCAGCAGTCGCAGGGCGACAACTAATGAAAAACTGTTTTTT

D gene: .
clone size: .
J gene: TRBJ1-5
V gene: TRBV2
CDR3 protein: CASRDSRVSQPQHF
CDR3 DNA: TGTGCCAGCAGAGATAGCAGGGTTAGCCAGCCCCAGCATTTT

D gene: .
clone size: .
J gene: TRBJ1-5
V gene: TRBV27
CDR3 protein: CASSPRENQPQHF
CDR3 DNA: TGTGCCAGCTCCCCCAGGGAAAATCAGCCCCAGCATTTT

D gene: .
clone size: .
J gene: TRBJ1-2
V gene: TRBV7-9
CDR3 protein: CASSPAGAANFDGYTF
CDR3 DNA: TGTGCCAGCAGCCCGGCAGGGGCCGCAAACTTCGACGGCTACACCTTC

D gene: .
clone size: .
J gene: TRBJ1-2
V gene: TRBV4-2
CDR3 protein: CASSQDPGRNGYTF
CDR3 DNA: TGTGCCAGCAGCCAAGATCCCGGGAGGAATGGCTACACCTTC

D gene: .
clone size: .
J gene: TRBJ1-3
V gene: TRBV7-2
CDR3 protein: CASSPVSVDRGNTIYF
CDR3 DNA: TGTGCCAGCAGCCCCGTCAGCGTGGATCGTGGAAACACCATATATTTT

D gene: TRBD2
clone size: .
J gene: TRBJ2-7
V gene: TRBV7-2
CDR3 protein: CASSLGGLAAYEQYF
CDR3 DNA: TGTGCCAGCAGCTTAGGGGGACTAGCGGCCTACGAGCAGTACTTC

D gene: TRBD1
clone size: .
J gene: TRBJ1-1
V gene: TRBV5-1
CDR3 protein: CASSLPGQGALAFF
CDR3 DNA: TGCGCCAGCAGCTTACCGGGACAGGGGGCTTTGGCTTTCTTT

D gene: .
clone size: .
J gene: TRBJ1-5
V gene: TRBV28
CDR3 protein: CASSSTGHYQPQHF
CDR3 DNA: TGTGCCAGCAGTTCGACAGGACACTATCAGCCCCAGCATTTT

D gene: .
clone size: .
J gene: TRBJ2-7
V gene: TRBV10-2
CDR3 protein: CASRRQEYEQYF
CDR3 DNA: TGCGCCAGCAGGAGACAGGAATACGAGCAGTACTTC

D gene: .
clone size: .
J gene: TRBJ2-3
V gene: TRBV15
CDR3 protein: CATSRDLAGAVADTQYF
CDR3 DNA: TGTGCCACCAGCAGAGATCTTGCGGGGGCGGTGGCAGATACGCAGTATTTT

D gene: .
clone size: .
J gene: TRBJ2-7
V gene: TRBV6-5
CDR3 protein: CASNRDQGTAQYF
CDR3 DNA: TGTGCCAGCAACCGCGACCAGGGAACAGCGCAGTACTTC

D gene: .
clone size: .
J gene: TRBJ1-5
V gene: TRBV7-9
CDR3 protein: CASTSGDFSRPQHF
CDR3 DNA: TGTGCCAGCACCTCTGGGGACTTTTCTAGGCCCCAGCATTTT

D gene: TRBD1
clone size: .
J gene: TRBJ2-5
V gene: TRBV5-1
CDR3 protein: CASSRGVGTGETQYF
CDR3 DNA: TGCGCCAGCAGCCGGGGAGTAGGGACAGGGGAGACCCAGTACTTC

D gene: TRBD2
clone size: .
J gene: TRBJ2-1
V gene: TRBV11-3
CDR3 protein: CASSLVSLAGDLGSYNEQFF
CDR3 DNA: TGTGCCAGCAGCTTAGTATCACTAGCGGGAGACCTAGGCTCCTACAATGAGCAGTTCTTC

D gene: .
clone size: .
J gene: TRBJ2-3
V gene: TRBV19
CDR3 protein: CASSTDILGFALAQYF
CDR3 DNA: TGTGCCAGTAGTACGGACATCCTGGGATTTGCTCTGGCGCAGTATTTT

D gene: TRBD1
clone size: .
J gene: TRBJ1-6
V gene: TRBV4-1
CDR3 protein: CASSNMRTGFSPLHF
CDR3 DNA: TGCGCCAGCAGCAACATGAGGACAGGATTTTCACCCCTCCACTTT

D gene: .
clone size: .
J gene: TRBJ2-3
V gene: TRBV24-1
CDR3 protein: CATSAGQSSTDTQYF
CDR3 DNA: TGTGCCACCAGCGCGGGACAGTCTAGCACAGATACGCAGTATTTT

D gene: TRBD2
clone size: .
J gene: TRBJ2-3
V gene: TRBV7-2
CDR3 protein: CASSLVGTSGGTDTQYF
CDR3 DNA: TGTGCCAGCAGCTTAGTTGGGACTAGCGGGGGCACAGATACGCAGTATTTT

D gene: TRBD2
clone size: .
J gene: TRBJ2-1
V gene: TRBV10-3
CDR3 protein: CATGTSGGDPYNEQFF
CDR3 DNA: TGTGCCACCGGGACTAGCGGGGGGGACCCCTACAATGAGCAGTTCTTC

D gene: TRBD2
clone size: .
J gene: TRBJ2-1
V gene: TRBV14
CDR3 protein: CASSLNGGASGNEQFF
CDR3 DNA: TGTGCCAGCAGCCTAAACGGGGGGGCGTCGGGAAATGAGCAGTTCTTC